A single sample is the source of the 8 T cell receptor beta chains below, sequenced in a study of T cell repertoires in cytomegalovirus infection. TCRdb redid the calling of the reads with MiXCR, one entry per CDR3 protein. The table has around 900,000 distinct CDR3 sequences, approximately 31% seen once. These receptors are not linked to any known antigen. The sequences come from cultured CD8+ T cells from PBMCs, collected from culture after CMV antigen stimulation. All receptors come from a human donor in good health (CMV status not recorded). Some clones in this sample may be carry-over from other donors' samples.

The rearrangement links TRBV6-1 to TRBJ2-2; 8 bases match TRBD2. CDR1 and CDR2 (germline): MNHNS, SASEGT. V trimming: 3 bases; J trimming: 4 bases; junction bases outside the gene matches: 10. This CDR3 is built from 17 residues. In DNA form, the CDR3 reads TGTGCCAGCAGTGAGCTGGGGACTAGTGGACTCACCGGGGAGCTGTTTTTT. Translation gives CASSELGTSGLTGELFF.

The chain employs TRBV6-6 and TRBJ2-5; 11 bases line up with TRBD2. The CDR3 is made up of 16 amino acids. Germline assignment: CDR1 MNHNY and CDR2 SVGAGI (reference sequence). The V and J ends lost 7 bases and 4 bases, in that order; junction bases with no gene match: 11. The CDR3: CASTSTSGAPRETQYF. CDR3 coding DNA: TGTGCCAGCACCTCGACTAGCGGGGCTCCAAGAGAGACCCAGTACTTC.

V and J are TRBV11-2 and TRBJ2-7; 8 bases are shared with TRBD1. V shed 5 bases, J shed 3 bases, and the junction held 12 bases outside the gene matches. Germline values: CDR1 SGHAT, CDR2 FQNNGV. The CDR3 consists of 16 residues. CDR3 loop: CASSGGRGQDYYEQYV. The CDR3 nucleotides read TGTGCCAGCAGCGGAGGGCGGGGACAGGATTACTACGAGCAGTACGTC.

This chain joins TRBV6-6 and TRBJ1-1; D is possibly TRBD1 (6 bases). The V end was cut by 4 bases, the J end by 3 bases, with 15 bases between. The CDR3 runs to 15 residues. Germline CDR1 is MNHNY and CDR2 is SVGAGI (reference sequence). CDR3 coding DNA: TGTGCCAGCAGTTCTCTGACAGGACGGTACACTGAAGCTTTCTTT. It yields the protein CASSSLTGRYTEAFF.

This clonotype appeared a few times. The chain combines TRBV9 with TRBJ2-1; D is undetermined. Per germline, CDR1 SGDLS and CDR2 YYNGEE. Deletions cut 3 bases from V and 0 bases from J, with 7 bases between. This CDR3 comprises 14 residues. CDR3 in DNA: TGTGCCAGCAGCGCCTTTAGCTCCTACAATGAGCAGTTCTTC. Amino acids: CASSAFSSYNEQFF.

This chain uses TRBV27 with TRBJ2-1; D is unclear. The CDR3 totals 14 residues. Germline V lookup: CDR1 MNHEY, CDR2 SMNVEV (reference sequence). Trimming removed 6 bases at V and 3 bases at J, with 12 bases between. The CDR3 sequence is CASSPNLYYNEQFF. The CDR3 DNA follows: TGTGCCAGCAGCCCAAACCTCTACTACAATGAGCAGTTCTTC.

A few counts support this clonotype. The chain employs TRBV6-1 and TRBJ2-1; D is unclear. V gave up 3 bases and J gave up 12 bases, with 15 bases separating them. This CDR3 is built from 13 residues. Per germline, CDR1 MNHNS and CDR2 SASEGT. CDR3 region: CASSETRVLGQFF. Written as DNA, the CDR3 is TGTGCCAGCAGTGAGACAAGGGTGCTAGGGCAGTTCTTC.

This clonotype was detected ten times or more. The V gene is TRBV12-3 or TRBV12-4, the J gene TRBJ2-6; D is unclear. This CDR3 is 13 amino acids long. Trimming pared 6 bases from V and 0 bases from J, leaving 3 bases between. The CDR3 here is CASRSSGANVLTF. Written as DNA, the CDR3 is TGTGCCAGCAGAAGCTCTGGGGCCAACGTCCTGACTTTC.